The 19 T cell receptor beta chains in this list originate from one sample, sequenced in a study of T-cell memory formation after mild COVID-19. TCRdb independently ran MiXCR on the 5' RACE reads; one entry per CDR3 protein. Of around 250,000 distinct CDR3 sequences in the sample, roughly a tenth were seen once. Sequencing used PBMCs or a T cell subset sorted from them (not recorded which). The receptor source for this set is a man aged 18-30 years who had mild COVID-19 (a few samples of this study predate the infection). Cell type and time point are not known.

This clonotype was seen more than once but under ten times. This sequence joins TRBV5-1 and TRBJ2-5; D is uncertain. The length of the CDR3 is 14 residues. Trimming shortened V by 2 bases and J by 2 bases, and 10 bases separated the two germline ends. CDR1 and CDR2 from the germline V gene are SGHRS and YFSETQ. In nucleotides, the CDR3 is TGCGCCAGCAGCTTTTGGGAACAGCAAGAGACCCAGTACTTC. Translation gives CASSFWEQQETQYF.

The chain combines TRBV6-6 with TRBJ2-5; D uncertain. The V and J ends lost 10 bases and 4 bases respectively, with 13 bases between them. Germline CDR1 is MNHNY and CDR2 is SVGAGI (reference sequence). CDR3 length: 12 residues. The CDR3 bases are TGTGCCACCCTATCCGAAGGAGAGACCCAGTACTTC. Translated: CATLSEGETQYF.

The sample holds a few counts of this clonotype. The V gene is TRBV7-6, the J gene TRBJ2-5; D not resolved. Germline CDR1 and CDR2: SGHVS and FNYEAQ. The CDR3 length is 14 residues. With 5 bases removed from V and 2 bases from J, the gap between germline ends came to 12 bases. The CDR3 coding sequence is TGTGCCAGCAGCCCACTAACCGGGCAAGAGACCCAGTACTTC. Its translation: CASSPLTGQETQYF.

The chain is built from TRBV9 and TRBJ1-4; D is unclear. V lost 3 bases, J lost 5 bases, and 8 bases lay in between. The CDR3 is made up of 13 amino acids. Germline V gene data show CDR1 as SGDLS and CDR2 as YYNGEE. The CDR3 bases are TGTGCCAGCAGCGCCGGCGGAAATGAAAAACTGTTTTTT. The encoded protein is CASSAGGNEKLFF.

This clonotype was counted only a few times. At one end the junction does not follow the germline gene, possibly because of a read error. CDR3 residues: CASGYSGTGKKYF. CDR3 sequence (DNA): TGTGCCAGCGGTTACTCTGGGACAGGGAAAAAGTACTTC. The rearrangement joins TRBV6-2 or TRBV6-3 to TRBJ2-7; 9 positions match TRBD1. This CDR3 has 13 amino acids. Germline V CDR1 and CDR2: MNHEY, SVGEGT.

This clonotype appeared many times. V usage is TRBV7-3 and J usage is TRBJ2-1; 8 positions match TRBD2. The ends lost 5 bases at V and 9 bases at J; junction bases unmatched: 12. Germline CDR1 is SGHTA and CDR2 is FQGTGA. The CDR3 length is 15 residues. Here the CDR3 reads CASSPLTGGRVEQFF. The CDR3, as DNA: TGTGCCAGCAGCCCCCTCACGGGGGGGAGGGTTGAGCAGTTCTTC.

This clonotype was observed a few times. The J gene is TRBJ2-2, the V gene TRBV9; D unresolved. Germline V CDR1 and CDR2: SGDLS, YYNGEE. V was pared by 3 bases and J by 6 bases, with 6 bases between. This CDR3 region has 12 residues. As DNA, the CDR3 is TGTGCCAGCAGCGCTTCGGCCGGGGAGCTGTTTTTT. This translates into CASSASAGELFF.

The gene calls are TRBV11-2 and TRBJ2-7, with 11 bases lining up with TRBD1. Per germline, CDR1 SGHAT and CDR2 FQNNGV. The CDR3 consists of 17 residues. The CDR3 loop reads CASSLDPRTGGPYEKYV. CDR3 nucleotides: TGTGCCAGCAGCTTAGATCCTCGGACAGGGGGCCCCTACGAGAAGTACGTC.

In DNA, the CDR3 is TGTGCCAGCCGGGCCTACGAGCAGTACTTC. As protein: CASRAYEQYF. The rearrangement links TRBV28 to TRBJ2-7; D unresolved. The CDR3 extends over 10 amino acids. V lost 8 bases and J 2 bases, leaving 4 bases between the germline ends. From germline, CDR1 is MDHEN and CDR2 SYDVKM.

With regard to this clonotype: A read error may account for a junction end that differs from germline. The J gene is TRBJ1-5, the V gene TRBV28, with 8 bases identical to TRBD1. Per the germline V gene, CDR1 is MDHEN and CDR2 is SYDVKM. The CDR3 consists of 12 residues. The CDR3 coding sequence is TGTGCCAGCAGTCCCTCCTTAGGACAGGGAAATTTT. It translates to CASSPSLGQGNF.

This clonotype was found a few times. The rearrangement uses TRBV29-1 and TRBJ1-1, with D unclear. The ends were cut back, 7 bases at V and 1 base at J, with 10 bases in the middle. Germline-derived CDR1 and CDR2 are SQVTM and ANQGSEA. The CDR3 is 12 amino acids. The CDR3, as DNA: TGCAGCGGGAGGACGGGGAACACTGAAGCTTTCTTT. This codes for CSGRTGNTEAFF.

The rearrangement uses TRBV7-2 and TRBJ2-1; D is unresolved. From germline, CDR1 is SGHTA and CDR2 FQGNSA. The CDR3 contains 17 residues. Trimming left V 2 bases short and J 0 bases short, with 14 bases between. The CDR3 reads CASSLRVRGSSYNEQFF. Written as DNA, the CDR3 is TGTGCCAGCAGCTTAAGGGTCAGAGGCAGCTCCTACAATGAGCAGTTCTTC. Variable domain in full (rest from reference TRBV7-2 and TRBJ2-1): GAGVSQSPSNKVTEKGKDVELRCDPISGHTALYWYRQSLGQGLEFLIYFQGNSAPDKSGLPSDRFSAERTGGSVSTLTIQRTQQEDSAVYLCASSLRVRGSSYNEQFFGPGTRLTVL.

This clonotype came up many times. The chain joins TRBV7-9 to TRBJ2-5, with 11 positions matching TRBD2. Germline V gives CDR1 SEHNR, CDR2 FQNEAQ (reference sequence). The CDR3 has 18 residues. Unmatched junction bases numbered 15, after V lost 5 bases and J lost 4 bases. The CDR3 DNA is TGTGCCAGCAGCCTACGCCCCCTACTAGCGGGGGAGGGAGAGACCCAGTACTTC. It translates to CASSLRPLLAGEGETQYF.

The J gene is TRBJ2-7, the V gene TRBV20-1, with 8 bases fitting TRBD1. From germline, CDR1 is DFQATT and CDR2 SNEGSKA (reference sequence). The trim removed 2 bases at V and 0 bases at J, leaving 3 bases unmatched. The CDR3 contains 14 residues. For the CDR3, the DNA is TGCAGTGCTAGAACCGACAGGGGCTCCTACGAGCAGTACTTC. Its translation: CSARTDRGSYEQYF.

This clonotype appeared a few times. V gene TRBV5-6 combines with J gene TRBJ1-5; D not certain. CDR1 is SGHDT and CDR2 is YYEEEE in the germline V gene. This CDR3 contains 14 residues. The ends were cut back, 6 bases at V and 0 bases at J, with 10 bases in the middle. CDR3 bases: TGTGCCAGCACCCGGCGGGATAGCAATCAGCCCCAGCATTTT. It is translated as CASTRRDSNQPQHF. Full variable domain (rest looked up from reference TRBV5-6 and TRBJ1-5): DAGVTQSPTHLIKTRGQQVTLRCSPKSGHDTVSWYQQALGQGPQFIFQYYEEEERQRGNFPDRFSGHQFPNYSSELNVNALLLGDSALYLCASTRRDSNQPQHFGDGTRLSIL.

The chain has TRBV10-3 and TRBJ1-2, with D tentatively TRBD1 (6 bases). V was shortened by 10 bases and J by 7 bases, with 13 bases between the two germline ends. CDR1 is ENHRY, CDR2 SYGVKD, per germline. CDR3 length: 11 residues. For the CDR3, the DNA is TGTGCCACCAGACAGGAGTCTGGCTACACCTTC. This codes for CATRQESGYTF.

This clonotype was observed a handful of times. The chain has TRBV7-9 and TRBJ2-5; 7 nucleotides match TRBD1. The CDR3 is made up of 16 amino acids. In germline, CDR1 is SEHNR, CDR2 FQNEAQ (reference sequence). V lost 5 bases to trimming and J lost 3 bases; unmatched junction nucleotides: 12. CDR3 coding DNA: TGTGCCAGCAGCACAGGGGCGGTTATGTTGGAAGAGACCCAGTACTTC. Translated: CASSTGAVMLEETQYF.

Many counts were recorded for this clonotype. CDR3 amino acids: CSAQETFSRTLNNEQFF. The CDR3 nucleotides are TGCAGTGCCCAGGAAACGTTTTCTCGGACATTGAACAATGAGCAGTTCTTC. V gene TRBV20-1 combines with J gene TRBJ2-1; weak D call: TRBD1 (5 bases). Germline assignment: CDR1 DFQATT and CDR2 SNEGSKA (reference sequence). The CDR3 contains 17 residues. V shed 6 bases and J shed 5 bases, with 26 bases lying between them.

V is TRBV29-1 and J is TRBJ2-2; D gene ambiguous. Germline lookup yields CDR1 SQVTM and CDR2 ANQGSEA. This CDR3 spans 13 amino acids. Trimming cost V 1 base and J 1 base, with 4 bases left between them. CDR3 in amino acids: CSVEGQNTGELFF. The CDR3 DNA reads as TGCAGCGTTGAAGGGCAGAACACCGGGGAGCTGTTTTTT.